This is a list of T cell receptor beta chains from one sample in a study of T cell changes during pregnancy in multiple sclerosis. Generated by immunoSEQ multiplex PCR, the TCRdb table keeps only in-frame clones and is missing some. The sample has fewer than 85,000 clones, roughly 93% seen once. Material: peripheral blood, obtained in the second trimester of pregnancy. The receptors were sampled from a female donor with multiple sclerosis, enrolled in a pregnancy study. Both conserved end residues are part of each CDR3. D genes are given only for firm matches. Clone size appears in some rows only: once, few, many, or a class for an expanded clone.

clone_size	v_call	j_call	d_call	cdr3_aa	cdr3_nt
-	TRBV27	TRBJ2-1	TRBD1	CASNHGPGTGNYNEQFF	TGTGCCAGCAACCACGGGCCCGGGACAGGGAACTACAATGAGCAGTTCTTC
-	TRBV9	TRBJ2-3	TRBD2	CASSVSGGEADTQYF	TGTGCCAGCAGCGTAAGCGGGGGGGAGGCAGATACGCAGTATTTT
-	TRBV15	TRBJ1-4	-	CATSLEVTNEKLFF	TGTGCCACCAGCCTTGAGGTGACTAATGAAAAACTGTTTTTT
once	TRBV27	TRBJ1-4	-	CASSFGTRNEKLFF	TGTGCCAGCAGTTTCGGGACAAGGAATGAAAAACTGTTTTTT
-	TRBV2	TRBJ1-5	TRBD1	CASSIQGVNQPQHF	TGTGCCAGCAGTATCCAGGGGGTCAATCAGCCCCAGCATTTT
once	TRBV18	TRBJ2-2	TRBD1	CASSVGQGGTGELFF	TGTGCCAGCTCCGTGGGACAGGGGGGCACCGGGGAGCTGTTTTTT
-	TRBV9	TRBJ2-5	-	CASSVNPDPGSETQYF	TGTGCCAGCAGCGTAAACCCCGATCCGGGGAGTGAGACCCAGTACTTC
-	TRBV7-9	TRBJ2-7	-	CASSFRDRNSYEQYF	TGTGCCAGCAGCTTTAGAGACAGAAACTCCTACGAGCAGTACTTC
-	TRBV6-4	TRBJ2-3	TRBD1	CASSGTGGTDTQYF	TGTGCCAGCAGTGGGACAGGGGGCACAGATACGCAGTATTTT
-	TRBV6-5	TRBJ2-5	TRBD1	CASSFSQGQGQETQYF	TGTGCCAGCAGTTTTTCCCAAGGACAGGGCCAAGAGACCCAGTACTTC
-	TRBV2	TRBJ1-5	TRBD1	CASRGDRGRGQPQHF	TGTGCCAGCAGAGGGGACAGGGGGCGCGGGCAGCCCCAGCATTTT
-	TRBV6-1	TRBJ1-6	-	CASSELGRNSPLHF	TGTGCCAGCAGTGAACTGGGCAGGAATTCACCCCTCCACTTT
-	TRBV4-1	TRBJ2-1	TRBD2	CASSPRLADEQFF	TGCGCCAGCAGCCCTCGACTAGCGGATGAGCAGTTCTTC
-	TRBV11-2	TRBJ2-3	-	CASSLITSLGADTQYF	TGTGCCAGCAGCTTAATAACTAGTCTTGGCGCAGATACGCAGTATTTT
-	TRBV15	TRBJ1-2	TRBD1	CATSNSPQGDGYTF	TGTGCCACCAGCAATAGCCCACAGGGGGATGGCTACACCTTC
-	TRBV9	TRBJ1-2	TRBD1	CASSAQAGTGTYGYTF	TGTGCCAGCAGCGCGCAGGCCGGGACAGGGACCTATGGCTACACCTTC
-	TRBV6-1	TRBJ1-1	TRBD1	CASSDTFKTGLNTEAFF	TGTGCCAGCAGTGATACGTTTAAGACAGGGCTGAACACTGAAGCTTTCTTT
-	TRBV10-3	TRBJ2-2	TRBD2	CAIGGANTGELFF	TGTGCCATCGGGGGGGCGAACACCGGGGAGCTGTTTTTT
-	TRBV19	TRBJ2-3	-	CASSPARARPSTDTQYF	TGTGCCAGTAGCCCCGCGAGGGCTCGACCTAGCACAGATACGCAGTATTTT
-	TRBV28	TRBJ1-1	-	CATAGDTEAFF	TGTGCCACGGCGGGGGACACTGAAGCTTTCTTT
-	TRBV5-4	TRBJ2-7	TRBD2	CASSLVGGTMDEQYF	TGTGCCAGCAGCTTGGTGGGGGGGACTATGGACGAGCAGTACTTC
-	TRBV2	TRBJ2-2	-	CASRRAGELFF	TGTGCCAGCAGGCGGGCCGGGGAGCTGTTTTTT
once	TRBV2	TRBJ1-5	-	CASRDSVRQPQHF	TGTGCCAGCAGGGACAGCGTAAGACAGCCCCAGCATTTT
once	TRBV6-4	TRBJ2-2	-	CASRRTLNTGELFF	TGTGCCAGTAGACGGACTTTGAACACCGGGGAGCTGTTTTTT
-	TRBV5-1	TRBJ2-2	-	CASSLLQGNTGELFF	TGCGCCAGCAGCCTGTTACAGGGGAACACCGGGGAGCTGTTTTTT
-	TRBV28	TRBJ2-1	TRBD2	CASSLPKERLAGFFNEQFF	TGTGCCAGCAGTTTACCCAAGGAACGACTAGCGGGTTTTTTCAATGAGCAGTTCTTC
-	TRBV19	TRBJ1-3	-	CASRHLSGNTIYF	TGTGCCAGTAGACACCTCTCTGGAAACACCATATATTTT
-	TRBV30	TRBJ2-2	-	CAWSPGAGELFF	TGTGCCTGGAGTCCCGGGGCCGGGGAGCTGTTTTTT
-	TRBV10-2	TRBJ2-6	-	CASSDRRDSSGANVLTF	TGCGCCAGCAGTGATCGGAGGGACTCCTCTGGGGCCAACGTCCTGACTTTC
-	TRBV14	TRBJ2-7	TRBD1	CASSHHKTGRTYEQYF	TGTGCCAGCAGCCACCACAAGACAGGGAGAACTTACGAGCAGTACTTC
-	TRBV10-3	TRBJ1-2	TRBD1	CAIRETGAGGYTF	TGTGCCATCAGGGAAACAGGGGCAGGTGGCTACACCTTC
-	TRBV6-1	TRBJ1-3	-	CASSEVGGSSGNTIYF	TGTGCCAGCAGTGAAGTAGGGGGTTCCTCTGGAAACACCATATATTTT
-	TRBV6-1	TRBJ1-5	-	CASSTNQPQHF	TGTGCCAGCTCGACTAATCAGCCCCAGCATTTT